One sample yielded the 7 T cell receptor beta chains listed below, sequenced in a study of blood T cells in healthy people across ages. The authors ran a second PCR of 7 to 11 cycles using a sample-barcoded 5' primer and a J-beta primer mix. Each CDR3 protein gets one entry after TCRdb re-called the 5' RACE reads with MiXCR. The sample carries fewer than 900,000 distinct CDR3 sequences, about 42% recorded once. Sequenced sample: blood. These receptors were obtained from a woman aged 55-69 years in good health.

The chain combines TRBV20-1 with TRBJ2-1; D is possibly TRBD2 (5 bases). This CDR3 has 16 amino acids. V lost 0 bases and J 6 bases, leaving 18 bases between the germline ends. CDR1 is DFQATT and CDR2 is SNEGSKA in the germline V gene (reference sequence). CDR3 sequence: CSARDNRLAKGNEQFF. The CDR3 nucleotides read TGCAGTGCTAGAGATAATAGGCTAGCTAAGGGCAATGAGCAGTTCTTC.

About this clonotype: The germline gene is not matched at one end of the junction; a read error may be the cause. This chain connects TRBV7-7 to TRBJ2-5; perhaps TRBD1 as D (5 bases). This CDR3 region has 14 residues. Looked up from germline, CDR1 is SSHAT and CDR2 is FNYEAQ (reference sequence). The CDR3 DNA follows: TGTGCTAGCAGCCCCGGACAATTAGTAGAGACCCAGTACTTC. Translated: CASSPGQLVETQYF.

The V call is TRBV18, the J call TRBJ1-1, with D maybe TRBD1 (5 bases). The germline V gene has CDR1 KGHSH and CDR2 LQKENI. The CDR3 is 15 amino acids. Trimming removed 3 bases at V and 5 bases at J, with 16 bases between. CDR3 region: CASSPRVGVGTEAFF. As DNA, the CDR3 is TGTGCCAGCTCACCGCGGGTGGGGGTTGGGACTGAAGCTTTCTTT.

The chain recombines TRBV18 with TRBJ2-1; D gene uncertain. Germline loops: CDR1 KGHSH, CDR2 LQKENI. The V end lost 5 bases, the J end lost 4 bases, and 15 bases lay between the germline ends. The CDR3 is 15 residues long. CDR3 protein: CASSTNGLNYNEQFF. In nucleotides, the CDR3 is TGTGCCAGCTCAACCAATGGGTTAAATTACAATGAGCAGTTCTTC. Together with reference TRBV18 and TRBJ2-1, the CDR3 gives the full variable domain: NAGVMQNPRHLVRRRGQEARLRCSPMKGHSHVYWYRQLPEEGLKFMVYLQKENIIDESGMPKERFSAEFPKEGPSILRIQQVVRGDSAAYFCASSTNGLNYNEQFFGPGTRLTVL.

In its sample, this clonotype was seen many times. The chain is built from TRBV18 and TRBJ1-1; D might be TRBD1 (5 bases). CDR1 and CDR2 from the germline V gene are KGHSH and LQKENI. V was clipped by 8 bases and J by 1 base, with 11 bases between them. The CDR3 is 13 residues long. CDR3 protein: CASSPGGNTEAFF. CDR3 DNA: TGTGCCAGCAGTCCTGGGGGGAACACTGAAGCTTTCTTT.

This clonotype has more than one count but fewer than ten. This chain uses TRBV20-1 with TRBJ1-2; the D is unclear. The length of the CDR3 is 13 residues. Germline loops: CDR1 DFQATT, CDR2 SNEGSKA (reference sequence). V lost 2 bases and J lost 2, with 9 bases in between. The DNA of the CDR3 is TGCAGTGCTAGAAAGGCAGAAAACTATGGCTACACCTTC. Protein sequence: CSARKAENYGYTF.

This clonotype was seen a handful of times. The rearrangement joins TRBV20-1 to TRBJ2-3; 9 bases fit TRBD1. The V and J ends lost 6 bases and 4 bases, in that order; junction bases with no gene match: 5. Germline values: CDR1 DFQATT, CDR2 SNEGSKA (reference sequence). The CDR3 runs 13 residues. The CDR3 DNA is TGCAGTGCAGGGGACAGGGCGGCAGATACGCAGTATTTT. Amino acids: CSAGDRAADTQYF.